This TCR beta chain is from a study of cytomegalovirus exposure and HLA in healthy donors. Regarding the study as a whole: Among TCR beta chains, those listed as cytomegalovirus-associated numbered fewer than 200. The productive fraction for most TCR beta V segments was about 90% or about 30% in an earlier analysis. Per published reports, the classifier diagnosed cytomegalovirus status with high specificity and sensitivity. In a later analysis, V- and J-gene trimming of beta chains associated with a DCLRE1C missense variant, replicated independently.

The CDR3 consists of 17 residues. Germline V CDR1 and CDR2: MNHEY, SMNVEV (reference sequence). Trimming removed 5 bases from V and 5 bases from J, with 25 bases in between. A multiplex PCR was run with 60 Vbeta primers and 13 Jbeta primers. TCRdb keeps only in-frame clones here, not all; method: immunoSEQ multiplex PCR. The top ten hold roughly 4.2% of the sample, which has about 110,000 clones, over 60% seen once. In this sample, this clone turned up once. Its matching antigen is unknown. The clonotype was recovered from a male donor in good health and CMV-seronegative. The specimen sequenced was PBMCs. J is TRBJ2-7 and V is TRBV27; perhaps TRBD2 as D (6 bases). CDR3 DNA: TGTGCCAGCAGTCTTAACTTCCCCCGACTAGTTATCCACGAGCAGTACTTC. Residues: CASSLNFPRLVIHEQYF.